These 29 T cell receptor beta chains were sequenced from one sample in a study of CD8+CD57+ T cells in acquired aplastic anemia listed by TCRdb under 2018. The sequencing machine was an Illumina HiSeq 2000. Genomic DNA served as template for TCR beta VDJ combination and CDR3 sequence profiling. TCRdb cleaned the public reads at Q25 with fastp, built clones with MiXCR and kept in-frame beta chains. When rows share a CDR3 protein, they turn into one entry using the most common DNA and genes. The sample table lists 65,000 to 85,000 distinct CDR3 sequences, 45% to 55% of them with a count of one. The top ten hold about 8.9% of the sample. Sequencing used sorted CD4+, CD8+, or CD8+CD57+ T cells (not recorded which) from PBMCs. These receptors were collected from a human donor in good health, serving as a control.

This clonotype was detected ten times or more. The rearrangement uses TRBV6-2 or TRBV6-3 and TRBJ2-7; D ambiguous. Deletions cut 2 bases from V and 0 bases from J, with 5 bases between. Germline CDR1 and CDR2: MNHEY and SVGEGT. The CDR3 has 13 amino acids. CDR3: CASSYQSSYEQYF. The CDR3 DNA reads as TGTGCCAGCAGTTACCAATCCTCCTACGAGCAGTACTTC.

The V call is TRBV15, the J call TRBJ2-1, with D unclear. The CDR3 sequence is 12 residues long. V was trimmed by 3 bases and J by 10 bases, leaving 10 bases between them. Germline CDR1 LNHNV, CDR2 YYDKDF (reference sequence). The CDR3 protein is CATSSIREEQFF. The CDR3 coding sequence is TGTGCCACCAGCAGTATAAGAGAGGAGCAGTTCTTC.

This clonotype was found many times. V gene TRBV7-9 combines with J gene TRBJ2-5; a possible D gene is TRBD1 (6 bases). The CDR3 totals 16 residues. Germline V gives CDR1 SEHNR, CDR2 FQNEAQ (reference sequence). As DNA, the CDR3 is TGTGCGAGTGGGGGCGGGCCATCATCCTTACTGGAGACCCAGTACTTC. Translating it yields CASGGGPSSLLETQYF.

J is TRBJ2-7 and V is TRBV19; a weak D match, TRBD2 (6 bases). The CDR3 is made up of 15 amino acids. Germline CDR1 reads LNHDA; CDR2 reads SQIVND (reference sequence). With 3 bases removed from V and 1 base from J, the gap between germline ends came to 13 bases. This CDR3 is CASSIGGTSSYEQYF. In DNA form, the CDR3 reads TGTGCCAGTAGTATTGGCGGGACGAGTTCCTACGAGCAGTACTTC. Full variable domain (remainder filled in from reference TRBV19 and TRBJ2-7): DGGITQSPKYLFRKEGQNVTLSCEQNLNHDAMYWYRQDPGQGLRLIYYSQIVNDFQKGDIAEGYSVSREKKESFPLTVTSAQKNPTAFYLCASSIGGTSSYEQYFGPGTRLTVT.

The chain links TRBV10-1 to TRBJ2-7, with 9 bases that match TRBD1. The germline CDR1 and CDR2 sequences are WNHNN and SYGVQD (reference sequence). J was trimmed by 3 bases and V by 6 bases; bases with no gene match: 9. There are 15 residues in the CDR3. This CDR3 is CASSEGTGFSYEQYF. The CDR3 bases are TGCGCCAGCAGCGAGGGGACAGGGTTTAGCTACGAGCAGTACTTC.

This chain uses TRBV2 with TRBJ1-2; the D gene is possibly TRBD1 (5 bases). The CDR3 loop spans 13 amino acids. Per the germline V gene, CDR1 is SNHLY and CDR2 is FYNNEI. Trimming removed 3 bases at V and 5 bases at J, with 10 bases between. The CDR3 here is CASSETRDYGYTF. The CDR3 region has the DNA TGTGCCAGCAGTGAGACCAGGGATTATGGCTACACCTTC.

By sample fraction, this clonotype is medium-sized. This sequence joins TRBV19 and TRBJ1-1; D not certain. The V end was cut by 5 bases, the J end by 5 bases, with 9 bases between. Looked up from germline, CDR1 is LNHDA and CDR2 is SQIVND (reference sequence). This CDR3 has 12 residues. DNA for the CDR3: TGTGCCAGTAGTGTTGAGGGAACTGAAGCTTTCTTT. It is translated as CASSVEGTEAFF.

This chain connects TRBV2 to TRBJ1-5; D perhaps matches TRBD1 (5 bases). Germline V lookup: CDR1 SNHLY, CDR2 FYNNEI. This CDR3 spans 14 amino acids. V dropped 6 bases and J dropped 9 bases, with 18 bases sitting between them. CDR3 DNA sequence: TGTGCCAGCAGCCTACAGGACGTCCAAGTGCCCCAGCATTTT. As protein: CASSLQDVQVPQHF.

The rearrangement links TRBV19 to TRBJ1-5, with TRBD1 matching 8 bases. Germline V CDR1 and CDR2: LNHDA, SQIVND (reference sequence). J lost 7 bases, V lost 9 bases, and 11 bases had no gene match. This CDR3 contains 14 residues. The CDR3 sequence is CASSPDRVGQPQHF. CDR3 DNA sequence: TGTGCCAGCAGCCCGGACAGGGTGGGACAGCCCCAGCATTTT. Drawing the rest from reference TRBV19 and TRBJ1-5, the complete variable domain is DGGITQSPKYLFRKEGQNVTLSCEQNLNHDAMYWYRQDPGQGLRLIYYSQIVNDFQKGDIAEGYSVSREKKESFPLTVTSAQKNPTAFYLCASSPDRVGQPQHFGDGTRLSIL.

The J gene is TRBJ1-2, the V gene TRBV7-9; 7 nucleotides line up with TRBD1. CDR3 length: 13 residues. The junction had 5 bases not matched to a gene; V was cut back by 3 bases and J by 7 bases. CDR1 is SEHNR, CDR2 FQNEAQ, per germline (reference sequence). For the CDR3, the DNA is TGTGCCAGCAGCTTGGCGAGGGGGCCTGGCTACACCTTC. It is translated as CASSLARGPGYTF.

The V and J genes are TRBV10-3 and TRBJ1-5; no definite D call. The CDR3 is 14 residues long. Germline CDR1 ENHRY, CDR2 SYGVKD. V lost 0 bases and J lost 7, with 10 bases in between. The CDR3 region is CAISESRTEQPQHF. The CDR3 DNA is TGTGCCATCAGTGAGTCGAGGACGGAACAGCCCCAGCATTTT.

J is TRBJ1-6 and V is TRBV7-2; the D is unclear. Germline CDR1 reads SGHTA; CDR2 reads FQGNSA. Trimming cost V 1 base and J 7 bases, with 11 bases left between them. There are 15 residues in the CDR3. CDR3 protein: CASSLGPLENSPLHF. CDR3 nucleotides: TGTGCCAGCAGCTTAGGCCCCTTGGAGAATTCACCCCTCCACTTT.

This clonotype turned up a few times. The rearrangement joins TRBV19 to TRBJ2-7, with 10 bases fitting TRBD1. Germline CDR1 and CDR2: LNHDA and SQIVND (reference sequence). V trimming: 5 bases; J trimming: 1 base; junction bases outside the gene matches: 5. This CDR3 has 15 residues. The CDR3 nucleotides are TGTGCCAGTAGTCCGAGACAGGGGGCTTCCTACGAGCAGTACTTC. Translating gives CASSPRQGASYEQYF.

This chain uses TRBV5-4 with TRBJ2-7, with D unclear. Looked up from germline, CDR1 is SGHNT and CDR2 is YYREEE (reference sequence). The CDR3 is made up of 12 amino acids. With 4 bases removed from V and 5 bases from J, the gap between germline ends came to 10 bases. For the CDR3, the DNA is TGTGCCAGCAGCAAGGGAAGGGACGAGCAGTACTTC. Protein product: CASSKGRDEQYF.

Note on this clonotype: Just one base apart from a much larger clone, this may be a read error. V and J are TRBV4-1 and TRBJ2-7; 8 bases fit TRBD1. V was clipped by 0 bases and J by 9 bases; unmatched bases: 10. Germline CDR1 is MGHRA and CDR2 is YSYEKL. The CDR3 has 15 amino acids. The CDR3 DNA is TGCGCCAGCAGCCAAGAAAGGACAGGGCTCGACGGGCAGTACTTC. The encoded protein is CASSQERTGLDGQYF.

The CDR3 region has the DNA TGTGCCACCTCCGGTATCTCGTTGGTCGATGAGCAGTTCTTC. This gives the protein CATSGISLVDEQFF. The chain uses TRBV25-1 and TRBJ2-1; D is unclear. The V and J ends lost 10 bases and 8 bases respectively, with 21 bases between them. CDR3 length: 14 amino acids. In germline, CDR1 is MGHDK, CDR2 SYGVNS.

This clonotype was recorded once. V usage is TRBV2 and J usage is TRBJ2-5; 7 nucleotides align to TRBD1. The CDR3 runs 15 residues. In germline, CDR1 is SNHLY, CDR2 FYNNEI. Trimming cost V 6 bases and J 5 bases; bases outside gene matches: 12. The CDR3 sequence: CASRPDRVVGETQYF. The CDR3 DNA reads TGTGCCAGCAGGCCAGACAGGGTGGTGGGCGAGACCCAGTACTTC.

The chain links TRBV7-2 to TRBJ2-7; the D gene is possibly TRBD1 (5 bases). CDR3 length: 12 residues. Trimming took off 5 bases at V and 4 bases at J, with 9 bases between the two ends. Germline CDR1 and CDR2: SGHTA and FQGNSA. CDR3 region: CASSKDSYEQYF. The CDR3 DNA reads TGTGCCAGCAGCAAAGACAGTTACGAGCAGTACTTC.

V is TRBV29-1 and J is TRBJ1-1; D is unresolved. This CDR3 region has 15 residues. Germline CDR1 is SQVTM and CDR2 is ANQGSEA. V dropped 7 bases and J dropped 3 bases, with 21 bases sitting between them. The CDR3 loop reads CSGDPVGKEYTEAFF. DNA for the CDR3: TGCAGCGGTGATCCAGTGGGGAAAGAATACACTGAAGCTTTCTTT.

This chain uses TRBV2 with TRBJ1-1; no firm D call. The CDR3 is 13 residues long. Per germline, CDR1 SNHLY and CDR2 FYNNEI. Trimming cost V 4 bases and J 1 base, with 7 bases left between them. CDR3 in DNA: TGTGCCAGCAGTGCAGTTGGGAACACTGAAGCTTTCTTT. It encodes CASSAVGNTEAFF.

This clonotype was counted ten times or more. The rearrangement uses TRBV6-1 and TRBJ1-4; perhaps TRBD1 as D (6 bases). This CDR3 spans 16 amino acids. Germline CDR1 MNHNS, CDR2 SASEGT. Trimming took off 0 bases at V and 5 bases at J, with 13 bases between the two ends. CDR3 coding DNA: TGTGCCAGCAGTGAAGCGCTGGGGGCGGGAAATGAAAAACTGTTTTTT. It translates to CASSEALGAGNEKLFF.

Remarks on this clonotype: Its ends do not fully match the called genes, so a read error is possible. The chain combines TRBV5-5 with TRBJ2-7; D is tentatively TRBD1 or TRBD2 (5 bases each). CDR1 is SGHKS, CDR2 YYEKEE, per germline (reference sequence). There are 14 residues in the CDR3. CDR3 sequence reads: CASSSSGTSGEQYF. CDR3 nucleotides: TGCGCCAGCAGCTCATCAGGGACCTCGGGCGAGCAGTACTTC.

The V and J genes are TRBV24-1 and TRBJ2-1, with 7 nucleotides matching TRBD1. The V segment lost 3 bases and the J segment 7 bases; nucleotides outside the gene matches: 14. CDR1 KGHDR and CDR2 SFDVKD come from the germline V gene. CDR3 length: 17 residues. CDR3 sequence (DNA): TGTGCCACCAGTGATACCCGGACAGGTCCGAATGGGAATGAGCAGTTCTTC. Its protein product is CATSDTRTGPNGNEQFF.

In DNA, the CDR3 is TGTGCCAGCAGTGAAGCTACGCGCGGTACAGATACGCAGTATTTT. This gives the protein CASSEATRGTDTQYF. This chain uses TRBV2 with TRBJ2-3; D is ambiguous. Germline lookup yields CDR1 SNHLY and CDR2 FYNNEI. This CDR3 has 15 amino acids. The germline V and J ends were trimmed by 0 bases and 3 bases, with 10 bases remaining between them.

This clonotype was picked up many times. The chain has TRBV19 and TRBJ1-1; 9 bases are shared with TRBD1. Germline CDR1 and CDR2: LNHDA and SQIVND (reference sequence). The CDR3 extends over 18 amino acids. V gave up 7 bases and J gave up 5 bases; unmatched junction bases: 20. CDR3 protein: CASKGIQGRTGVETEAFF. Written as DNA, the CDR3 is TGTGCCAGTAAAGGGATCCAGGGGAGGACAGGGGTGGAGACTGAAGCTTTCTTT.

The chain carries TRBV15 and TRBJ2-7, with D possibly TRBD1 on 5 matching bases. Looked up from germline, CDR1 is LNHNV and CDR2 is YYDKDF (reference sequence). V dropped 0 bases and J dropped 4 bases, with 13 bases sitting between them. This CDR3 contains 15 residues. CDR3 coding DNA: TGTGCCACCAGCAGAGAACCAGGGTCAGCTTACGAGCAGTACTTC. Translating gives CATSREPGSAYEQYF.

This clonotype has only a few counts. The V gene is TRBV24-1, the J gene TRBJ1-5; D is undetermined. Germline CDR1 is KGHDR and CDR2 is SFDVKD. The CDR3 covers 15 residues. V dropped 5 bases and J dropped 6 bases, with 16 bases sitting between them. CDR3 nucleotides: TGTGCCACCAGTGTCTCGAGGCCGGTAAGTCAGCCCCAGCATTTT. This codes for CATSVSRPVSQPQHF.

V gene TRBV15 combines with J gene TRBJ2-5, with D hard to call. CDR1 is LNHNV and CDR2 is YYDKDF in the germline V gene (reference sequence). The germline V and J ends were trimmed by 1 base and 2 bases, with 5 bases remaining between them. The CDR3 is 13 residues long. The DNA for the CDR3 is TGTGCCACCAGCAGAGCAGTACAAGAGACCCAGTACTTC. It specifies CATSRAVQETQYF.

The chain employs TRBV7-3 and TRBJ2-7; no clear D. From germline, CDR1 is SGHTA and CDR2 FQGTGA. V was shortened by 9 bases and J by 4 bases, with 7 bases between the two germline ends. This CDR3 comprises 10 residues. The CDR3 region has the DNA TGTGCCAGACCTAAATACGAGCAGTACTTC. It encodes CARPKYEQYF.